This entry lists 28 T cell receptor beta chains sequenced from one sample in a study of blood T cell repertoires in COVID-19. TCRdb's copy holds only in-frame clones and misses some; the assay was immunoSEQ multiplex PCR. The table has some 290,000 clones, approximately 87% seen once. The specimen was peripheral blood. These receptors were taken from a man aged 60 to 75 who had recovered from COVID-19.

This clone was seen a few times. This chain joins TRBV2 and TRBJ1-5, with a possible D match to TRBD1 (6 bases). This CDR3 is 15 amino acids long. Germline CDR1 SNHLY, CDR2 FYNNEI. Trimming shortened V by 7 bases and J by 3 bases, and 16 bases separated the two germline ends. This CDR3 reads CASTADSAYNQPQHF. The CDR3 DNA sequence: TGTGCCAGCACCGCGGACAGCGCCTACAATCAGCCCCAGCATTTT.

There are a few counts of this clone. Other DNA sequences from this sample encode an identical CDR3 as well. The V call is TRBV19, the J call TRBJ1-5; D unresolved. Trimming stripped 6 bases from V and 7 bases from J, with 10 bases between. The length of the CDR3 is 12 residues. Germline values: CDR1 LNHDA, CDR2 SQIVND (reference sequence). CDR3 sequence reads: CASSPPLQPQHF. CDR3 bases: TGTGCCAGTAGCCCCCCCTTACAGCCCCAGCATTTT.

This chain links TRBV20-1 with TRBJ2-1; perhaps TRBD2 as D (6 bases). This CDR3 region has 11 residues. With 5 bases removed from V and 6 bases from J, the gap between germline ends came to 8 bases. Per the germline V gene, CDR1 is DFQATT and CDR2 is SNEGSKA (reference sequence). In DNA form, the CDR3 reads TGCAGTGCTCGGGGGACCAATGAGCAGTTCTTC. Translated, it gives CSARGTNEQFF.

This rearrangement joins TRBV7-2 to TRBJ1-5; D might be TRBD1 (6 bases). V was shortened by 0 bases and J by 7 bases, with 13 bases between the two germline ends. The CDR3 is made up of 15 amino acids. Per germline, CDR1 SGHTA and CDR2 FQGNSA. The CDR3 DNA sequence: TGTGCCAGCAGCTTAGCCTTGGCCAGGGGACAGCCCCAGCATTTT. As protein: CASSLALARGQPQHF.

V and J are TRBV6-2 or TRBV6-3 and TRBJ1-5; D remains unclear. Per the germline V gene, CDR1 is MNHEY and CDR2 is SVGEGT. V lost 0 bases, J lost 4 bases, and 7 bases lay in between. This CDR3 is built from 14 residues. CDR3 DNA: TGTGCCAGCAGTTACTCGTCGAGAAATCAGCCCCAGCATTTT. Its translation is CASSYSSRNQPQHF.

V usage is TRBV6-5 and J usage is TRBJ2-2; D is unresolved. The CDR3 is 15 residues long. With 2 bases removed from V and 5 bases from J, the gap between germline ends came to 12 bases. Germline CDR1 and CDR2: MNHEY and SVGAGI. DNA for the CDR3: TGTGCCAGCAGTTACATGTCAGTTCGAACCGGGGAGCTGTTTTTT. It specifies CASSYMSVRTGELFF.

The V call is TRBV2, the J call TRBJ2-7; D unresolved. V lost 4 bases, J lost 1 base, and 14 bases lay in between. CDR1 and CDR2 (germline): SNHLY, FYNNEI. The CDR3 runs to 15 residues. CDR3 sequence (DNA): TGTGCCAGCAGTGGTTTGGTGACACCTTCCTACGAGCAGTACTTC. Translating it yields CASSGLVTPSYEQYF.

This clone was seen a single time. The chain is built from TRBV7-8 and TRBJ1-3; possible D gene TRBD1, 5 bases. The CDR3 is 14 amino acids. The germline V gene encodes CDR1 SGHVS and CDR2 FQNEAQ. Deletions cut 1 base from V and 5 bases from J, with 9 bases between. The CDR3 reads CASSLVGERNTIYF. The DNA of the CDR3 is TGTGCCAGCAGCTTAGTAGGGGAAAGAAACACCATATATTTT.

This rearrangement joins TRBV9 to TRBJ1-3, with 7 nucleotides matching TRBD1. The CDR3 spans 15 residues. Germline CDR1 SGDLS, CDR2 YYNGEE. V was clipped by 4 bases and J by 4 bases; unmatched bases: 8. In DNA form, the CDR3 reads TGTGCCAGCAGCTCCTCAGGGGGAAGAGGAAACACCATATATTTT. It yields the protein CASSSSGGRGNTIYF.

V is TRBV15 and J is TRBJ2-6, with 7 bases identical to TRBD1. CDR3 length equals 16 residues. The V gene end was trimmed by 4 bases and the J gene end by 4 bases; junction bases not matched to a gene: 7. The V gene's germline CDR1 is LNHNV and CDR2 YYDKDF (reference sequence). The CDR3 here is CATSTQTGPGANVLTF. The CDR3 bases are TGTGCCACCAGCACCCAGACAGGGCCCGGGGCCAACGTCCTGACTTTC. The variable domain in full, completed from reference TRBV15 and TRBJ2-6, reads DAMVIQNPRYQVTQFGKPVTLSCSQTLNHNVMYWYQQKSSQAPKLLFHYYDKDFNNEADTPDNFQSRRPNTSFCFLDIRSPGLGDTAMYLCATSTQTGPGANVLTFGAGSRLTVL.

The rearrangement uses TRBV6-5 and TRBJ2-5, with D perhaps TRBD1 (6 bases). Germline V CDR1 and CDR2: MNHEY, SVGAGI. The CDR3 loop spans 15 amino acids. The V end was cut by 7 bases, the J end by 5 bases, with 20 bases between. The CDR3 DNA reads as TGTGCCAGCAACCTAAGAGGGGGATTTGGGGAGACCCAGTACTTC. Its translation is CASNLRGGFGETQYF.

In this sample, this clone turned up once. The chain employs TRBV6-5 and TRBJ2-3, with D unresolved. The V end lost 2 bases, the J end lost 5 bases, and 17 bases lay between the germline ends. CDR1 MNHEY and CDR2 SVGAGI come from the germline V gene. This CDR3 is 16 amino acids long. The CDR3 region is CASSYTAGSLVDTQYF. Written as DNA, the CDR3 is TGTGCCAGCAGTTACACGGCAGGTAGTTTGGTAGATACGCAGTATTTT.

CDR3 region: CASSLGGGIGDEQYF. Here the CDR3 DNA reads TGTGCCAGCAGCTTGGGAGGCGGTATTGGGGACGAGCAGTACTTC. This chain connects TRBV7-9 to TRBJ2-7; tentatively, D is TRBD2 (6 bases). V lost 3 bases and J 5 bases, leaving 17 bases between the germline ends. CDR1 and CDR2 from the germline V gene are SEHNR and FQNEAQ (reference sequence). This CDR3 contains 15 residues.

The CDR3 sequence: CASSPLVSGAGGTSYEQYF. In DNA, the CDR3 is TGTGCCAGCTCACCACTCGTGAGCGGGGCCGGAGGGACCTCCTACGAGCAGTACTTC. V usage is TRBV18 and J usage is TRBJ2-7, with 7 bases matching TRBD2. The V and J ends lost 1 base and 0 bases, in that order; junction bases with no gene match: 15. In germline, CDR1 is KGHSH, CDR2 LQKENI. CDR3 size: 19 residues.

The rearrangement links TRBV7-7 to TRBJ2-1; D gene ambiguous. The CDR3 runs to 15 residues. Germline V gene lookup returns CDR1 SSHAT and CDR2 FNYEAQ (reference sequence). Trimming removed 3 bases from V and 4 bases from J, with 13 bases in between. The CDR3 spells CASSLDGGQYNEQFF. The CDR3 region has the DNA TGTGCCAGCAGCTTGGATGGCGGCCAATACAATGAGCAGTTCTTC.

The CDR3 reads CASSSDSLYGYTF. The CDR3 DNA reads TGTGCCAGCAGCTCGGACAGCTTATATGGCTACACCTTC. The chain recombines TRBV7-9 with TRBJ1-2, with D possibly TRBD1 on 6 matching bases. Deletions cut 4 bases from V and 5 bases from J, with 11 bases between. Per the germline V gene, CDR1 is SEHNR and CDR2 is FQNEAQ (reference sequence). This CDR3 spans 13 amino acids.

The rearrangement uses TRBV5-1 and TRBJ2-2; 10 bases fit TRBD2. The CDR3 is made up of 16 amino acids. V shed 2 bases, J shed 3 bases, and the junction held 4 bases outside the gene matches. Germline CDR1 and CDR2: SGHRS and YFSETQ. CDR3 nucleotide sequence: TGCGCCAGCAGCTTAACTAGCGGGGCCTACACCGGGGAGCTGTTTTTT. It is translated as CASSLTSGAYTGELFF.

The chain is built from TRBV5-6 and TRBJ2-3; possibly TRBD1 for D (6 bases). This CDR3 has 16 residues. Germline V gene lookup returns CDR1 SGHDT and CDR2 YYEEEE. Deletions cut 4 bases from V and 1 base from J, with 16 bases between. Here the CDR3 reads CASSPPGEWGTDTQYF. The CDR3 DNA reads TGTGCCAGCAGCCCCCCAGGGGAATGGGGCACAGATACGCAGTATTTT. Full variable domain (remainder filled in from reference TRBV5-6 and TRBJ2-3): DAGVTQSPTHLIKTRGQQVTLRCSPKSGHDTVSWYQQALGQGPQFIFQYYEEEERQRGNFPDRFSGHQFPNYSSELNVNALLLGDSALYLCASSPPGEWGTDTQYFGPGTRLTVL.

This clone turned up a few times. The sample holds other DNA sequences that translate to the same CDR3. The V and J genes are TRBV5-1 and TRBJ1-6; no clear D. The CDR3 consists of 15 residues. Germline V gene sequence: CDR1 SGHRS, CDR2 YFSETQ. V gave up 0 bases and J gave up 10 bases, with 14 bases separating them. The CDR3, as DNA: TGCGCCAGCAGCTTGGATGGGAGGGAACAATCACCCCTCCACTTT. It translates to CASSLDGREQSPLHF.

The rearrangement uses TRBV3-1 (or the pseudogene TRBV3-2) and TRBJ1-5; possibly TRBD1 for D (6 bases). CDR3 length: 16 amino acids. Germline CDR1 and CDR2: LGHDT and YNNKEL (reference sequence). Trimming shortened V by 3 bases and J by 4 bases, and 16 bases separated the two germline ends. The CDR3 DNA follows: TGTGCCAGCAGCCACACAGGGACGAACCTAAATCAGCCCCAGCATTTT. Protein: CASSHTGTNLNQPQHF.

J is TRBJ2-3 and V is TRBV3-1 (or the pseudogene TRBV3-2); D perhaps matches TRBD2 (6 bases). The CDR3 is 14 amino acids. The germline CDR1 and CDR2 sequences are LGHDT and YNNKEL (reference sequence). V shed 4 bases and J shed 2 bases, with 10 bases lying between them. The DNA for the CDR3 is TGTGCCAGCAGCCGGGACTCCTCCACAGATACGCAGTATTTT. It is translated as CASSRDSSTDTQYF.

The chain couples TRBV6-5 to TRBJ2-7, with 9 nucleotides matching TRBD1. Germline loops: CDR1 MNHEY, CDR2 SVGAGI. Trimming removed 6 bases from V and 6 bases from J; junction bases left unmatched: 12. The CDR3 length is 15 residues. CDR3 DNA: TGTGCCAGCAGCCGGGGACAGGGCCAATTTCGCGAGCAGTACTTC. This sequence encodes CASSRGQGQFREQYF.

This CDR3 is CASSPRDMNTEAFF. In DNA, the CDR3 is TGTGCCAGCAGCCCCCGGGATATGAACACTGAAGCTTTCTTT. The gene calls are TRBV9 and TRBJ1-1, with D hard to call. Germline CDR1 SGDLS, CDR2 YYNGEE. V lost 4 bases, J lost 0 bases, and 10 bases lay in between. CDR3 length equals 14 residues.

Here the CDR3 DNA reads TGTGCCAGCACTAGCGGGGGGCCACCCTACGAGCAGTACTTC. Translating it yields CASTSGGPPYEQYF. The rearrangement links TRBV7-9 to TRBJ2-7; 11 bases fit TRBD2. Germline assignment: CDR1 SEHNR and CDR2 FQNEAQ (reference sequence). J was trimmed by 2 bases and V by 7 bases; bases with no gene match: 4. The CDR3 has 14 amino acids.

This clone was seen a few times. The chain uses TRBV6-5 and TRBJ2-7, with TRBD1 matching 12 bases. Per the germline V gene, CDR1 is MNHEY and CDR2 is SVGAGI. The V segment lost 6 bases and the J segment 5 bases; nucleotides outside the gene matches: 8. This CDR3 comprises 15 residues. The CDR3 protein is CASSPGTGGFHEQYF. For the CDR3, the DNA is TGTGCCAGCAGCCCAGGGACAGGGGGCTTCCACGAGCAGTACTTC.

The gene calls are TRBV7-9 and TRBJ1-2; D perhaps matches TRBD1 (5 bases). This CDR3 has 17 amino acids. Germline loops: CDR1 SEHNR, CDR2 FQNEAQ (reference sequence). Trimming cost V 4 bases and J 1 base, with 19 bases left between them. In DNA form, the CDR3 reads TGTGCCAGCAGCTCTTTGGCCAGGGCCGCCAGTAACTATGGCTACACCTTC. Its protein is CASSSLARAASNYGYTF.

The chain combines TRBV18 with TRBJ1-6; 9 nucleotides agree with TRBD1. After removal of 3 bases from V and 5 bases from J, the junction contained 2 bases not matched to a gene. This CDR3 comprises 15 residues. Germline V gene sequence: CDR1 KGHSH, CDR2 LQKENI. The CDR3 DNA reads TGTGCCAGCTCACCTGGACAGGGGAATAATTCACCCCTCCACTTT. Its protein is CASSPGQGNNSPLHF.

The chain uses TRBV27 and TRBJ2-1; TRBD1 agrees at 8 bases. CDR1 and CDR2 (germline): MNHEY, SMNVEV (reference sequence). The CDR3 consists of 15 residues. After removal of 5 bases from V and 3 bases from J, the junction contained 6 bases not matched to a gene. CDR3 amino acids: CASSRTGLVYNEQFF. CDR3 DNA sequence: TGTGCCAGCAGTAGGACAGGGTTGGTCTACAATGAGCAGTTCTTC.